The next 13 T cell receptor beta chains were all read from a single sample in a study of metastatic and nonmetastatic thyroid tumors. Ahead of thyroid surgery, no patient had received treatment of any kind. TCRdb re-clonotyped the PCR reads through MiXCR. The table lists under 50,000 clones, 18% of them singletons. Sequences were obtained from tumor tissue. The receptors were sampled from a female donor with papillary thyroid cancer or a benign thyroid nodule (not recorded which). Some clones in this sample may be carry-over from other donors' samples.

This clone was detected ten times or more. This chain uses TRBV30 with TRBJ1-2; D call uncertain. The germline CDR1 and CDR2 sequences are GTSNPN and SVGIG (reference sequence). The V end lost 0 bases, the J end lost 8 bases, and 16 bases lay between the germline ends. There are 14 residues in the CDR3. Here the CDR3 reads CAWSVGLALGGYTF. The DNA for the CDR3 is TGTGCCTGGAGTGTAGGGCTGGCCTTGGGAGGCTACACCTTC.

This clone has at least ten counts. This CDR3 is also generated by other DNA sequences in the sample. The chain employs TRBV9 and TRBJ1-2; TRBD1 aligns across 7 bases. The germline V gene encodes CDR1 SGDLS and CDR2 YYNGEE. This CDR3 has 14 amino acids. Trimming cost V 4 bases and J 3 bases; bases outside gene matches: 6. CDR3 nucleotides: TGTGCCAGCAGCTCCTCAGGGGGGGACTATGGCTACACCTTC. Its protein product is CASSSSGGDYGYTF.

V usage is TRBV5-1 and J usage is TRBJ2-7, with a possible D match to TRBD1 (5 bases). The CDR3 is made up of 13 amino acids. Looked up from germline, CDR1 is SGHRS and CDR2 is YFSETQ. Trimming took off 0 bases at V and 7 bases at J, with 11 bases between the two ends. The DNA of the CDR3 is TGCGCCAGCAGCTTGGGTATCAGGGCAGAGCAGTACTTC. This codes for CASSLGIRAEQYF.

This clone was counted ten times or more. This chain joins TRBV4-3 and TRBJ1-5; tentatively, D is TRBD1 (5 bases). Looked up from germline, CDR1 is LGHNA and CDR2 is YSLEER. The CDR3 is 16 residues long. With 0 bases removed from V and 0 bases from J, the gap between germline ends came to 9 bases. The CDR3 reads CASSQDRGGSNQPQHF. The CDR3 DNA sequence: TGCGCCAGCAGCCAAGATCGGGGGGGTAGCAATCAGCCCCAGCATTTT.

This clone was observed many times. The rearrangement links TRBV14 to TRBJ2-7; 7 nucleotides align to TRBD1. Germline CDR1 reads SGHDN; CDR2 reads FVKESK. V dropped 1 base and J dropped 3; count of bases not matched to a gene: 0. CDR3 size: 13 residues. The CDR3 region has the DNA TGTGCCAGCAGCCAAGGGACAGGCTACGAGCAGTACTTC. It codes for CASSQGTGYEQYF.

This clone was observed at least ten times. The V and J genes are TRBV4-1 and TRBJ1-1; D unresolved. In germline, CDR1 is MGHRA, CDR2 YSYEKL. This CDR3 has 15 residues. The V gene lost 0 bases and the J gene lost 4 bases, with 12 bases spanning the gap. The chain's CDR3 is CASSQDSAEGTEAFF. CDR3 bases: TGCGCCAGCAGCCAAGATTCGGCAGAGGGCACTGAAGCTTTCTTT.

This clone was counted ten times or more. At the DNA level, this CDR3 is encoded by other sequences in the same sample as well. The chain employs TRBV6-1 and TRBJ1-5; the D is unclear. Trimming removed 5 bases at V and 0 bases at J, with 11 bases between. There are 15 residues in the CDR3. Looked up from germline, CDR1 is MNHNS and CDR2 is SASEGT. The CDR3 coding sequence is TGTGCCAGCAGTTTTAGTGGGAATAGCAATCAGCCCCAGCATTTT. Residues: CASSFSGNSNQPQHF.

CDR3 DNA: TGTGCCAGCCTTGCAGGGGGCGCGTCTCCCGGGGAGCTGTTTTTT. Its protein is CASLAGGASPGELFF. The V and J genes are TRBV28 and TRBJ2-2; TRBD1 aligns across 8 bases. Trimming cost V 8 bases and J 6 bases; bases outside gene matches: 11. CDR1 MDHEN and CDR2 SYDVKM come from the germline V gene. The CDR3 loop spans 15 amino acids.

This clone was recorded at least ten times. This chain connects TRBV3-1 to TRBJ2-7, with 12 bases that match TRBD2. Germline CDR1 reads LGHDT; CDR2 reads YNNKEL (reference sequence). The CDR3 has 16 amino acids. V was clipped by 4 bases and J by 3 bases; unmatched bases: 7. The CDR3 sequence is CASSLLTSGSFYEQYF. The CDR3 DNA follows: TGTGCCAGCAGCCTACTGACTAGCGGGAGCTTCTACGAGCAGTACTTC.

This clone was seen a few times. This chain uses TRBV6-1 with TRBJ2-7; no definite D call. V lost 5 bases, J lost 4 bases, and 15 bases lay in between. This CDR3 region has 14 residues. Germline V gives CDR1 MNHNS, CDR2 SASEGT. The CDR3 sequence is CASSRAAESYEQYF. As DNA, the CDR3 is TGTGCCAGCAGTCGCGCGGCGGAATCTTACGAGCAGTACTTC.

This clone showed up many times. This rearrangement joins TRBV20-1 to TRBJ1-4; no clear D. Per germline, CDR1 DFQATT and CDR2 SNEGSKA (reference sequence). Deletions cut 5 bases from V and 0 bases from J, with 10 bases between. The CDR3 extends over 14 amino acids. CDR3 nucleotides: TGCAGTGCTCCTAGACACTCAACTAATGAAAAACTGTTTTTT. Translated, it gives CSAPRHSTNEKLFF.

The rearrangement links TRBV4-1 to TRBJ2-1; D possibly corresponds to TRBD2 (5 bases). Germline assignment: CDR1 MGHRA and CDR2 YSYEKL. The length of the CDR3 is 16 residues. V was trimmed by 1 base and J by 2 bases, leaving 12 bases between them. CDR3 sequence reads: CASSQAGIPTYNEQFF. The CDR3 DNA reads TGCGCCAGCAGCCAAGCGGGGATACCTACCTACAATGAGCAGTTCTTC.

This clone was counted many times. One base away lies a much larger clone, so this may be a sequencing read error. This chain links TRBV6-1 with TRBJ1-5; D might be TRBD1 (5 bases). The CDR3 has 14 amino acids. The germline V gene encodes CDR1 MNHNS and CDR2 SASEGT. CDR3 nucleotides: TGTGCCAGCAGTGGGACACTACATAATCAGCCCCAGCACTTT. It encodes CASSGTLHNQPQHF.